This TCR beta chain derives from a study of T cell responses to AZD1222 COVID-19 vaccine. Points from the study as a whole: Clonal diversity may have been underestimated, and the donors were mostly white British, with more females than males. The study sampled repertoires only after the peak T cell response.

This clone was detected only a few times. Its cognate antigen is unknown. Repertoires were generated with immunoSEQ multiplex PCR, while TCRdb's copy carries only in-frame clones and drops some. The sample has approximately 31,000 clones, around 89% seen once. This CDR3 comprises 15 residues. Trimming at V came to 5 bases and at J to 8 bases, leaving 11 bases not matched to a gene. CDR1 MNHEY and CDR2 SMNVEV come from the germline V gene (reference sequence). The sequence came from an adult who received the AZD1222 COVID-19 vaccine. The specimen was peripheral blood, collected 28 days after the second AZD1222 dose. The chain has TRBV27 and TRBJ1-4, with 7 bases matching TRBD1. The DNA of the CDR3 is TGTGCCAGCAGTCTAATAACAGGGGAGGGCGAAAAACTGTTTTTT. This gives the protein CASSLITGEGEKLFF. Drawing the rest from reference TRBV27 and TRBJ1-4, the complete variable domain is EAQVTQNPRYLITVTGKKLTVTCSQNMNHEYMSWYRQDPGLGLRQIYYSMNVEVTDKGDVPEGYKVSRKEKRNFPLILESPSPNQTSLYFCASSLITGEGEKLFFGSGTQLSVL.